This T cell receptor (beta chain) was found in a study of spatial heterogeneity in lung cancer (dated by TCRdb to between 2018 and 2020). A note on the overall study: More beta-chain than alpha-chain transcripts were consistently detected, likely reflecting higher beta-chain transcript abundance. In the raw uncorrected reads, each unique combination of TCR and UMI appeared on average more than ten times. TCR alpha and beta repertoires were quantitatively compared across multiple tumor regions, matched nontumor lung and blood in non-small cell lung cancer. Nonsynonymous mutation counts, determined by whole-exome sequencing of tumor tissue, were related to TCR repertoire features. At surgery, some 200 tumor regions, 61 to 65 matched nontumor lung samples and fewer than 60 PBMC samples were TCR-sequenced for both alpha and beta chains. What the work shows at the level of the full study, not this receptor alone: Ubiquitous expanded tumor TCRs showed up in blood more often at tumor resection than at routine follow-up. Additional single-cell paired TCR alpha and beta sequencing was considered necessary to confirm, at a functional level, the hypothesis that regional TCRs recognize regional mutations.

The germline V end is reduced by 7 bases and the J end by 0 bases; junction bases left unmatched: 3. Including cysteine and phenylalanine, the CDR3 has 14 amino acids. Of the read, only the CDR3 DNA is kept; its 42 bases are in frame from base 1. Libraries were built with 5' RACE. Sequencing instrument: NextSeq 500. To allow correction of PCR and sequencing errors, the TCR library protocol tagged every TCR cDNA molecule with a unique molecular identifier. As for the authors' bioinformatics: Decombinator tools were used for TCR identification, UMI-based error correction and CDR3 extraction. TCRs above a frequency of 2 per 1,000, corresponding to the top 1% of the tumor frequency distribution, were defined as expanded. Renyi diversity was calculated using the R vegan package after each repertoire was subsampled 100 times to 5,000 TCRs. CDR3 similarity networks were constructed using string-kernel similarity of amino acid triplets, with links drawn between CDR3s whose pairwise similarity was above 0.82. The public reads were quality trimmed at Q25 with fastp and then assembled into clones with MiXCR by TCRdb, keeping productive beta chains. CDR3 protein duplicates are merged, each entry listing the most common genes and DNA. The V and J calls and clone size are TCRdb's, not the authors'. This sample has some 41,000 distinct CDR3 sequences in its table, and roughly 7% of those were observed once. Of the sample, roughly 45% falls within the top ten clones.

This clonotype was counted ten times or more. Its specific antigen is unknown. Per-base qualities were not stored, and no clone one base away is much larger. This sample's time point label indicates: sample taken at primary tumor resection. Without any cell sorting, TCR sequencing was performed on whole RNA extracted either from tumor and nontumor lung tissue or from cryopreserved PBMC samples. Samples were obtained from around 72 patients with early-stage, untreated non-small cell lung cancer from the lung TRACERx cohort. A patient was chosen for TCR sequencing only when enough RNA was available from at least two tumor regions.

The receptor was isolated from a female donor with early-stage non-small cell lung cancer. The specimen was PBMCs, collected at surgery. The receptor chain draws on TRBV12-3 or TRBV12-4 and TRBJ1-5; 7 central bases correspond to TRBD1. For the CDR3, the sequence is CASNRGDSNQPQHF. The nucleotides are TGTGCCAGCAACAGGGGTGATAGCAATCAGCCCCAGCATTTT.